This TCR beta chain is from a study of shared clonotypes between healthy human individuals. Study background: Participating donors consisted of a couple of women and a few men aged 18 to 49. Study-level findings and limits: In general, naive subsets displayed greater estimated richness than memory subsets did. The researchers took only blood, and tissue repertoires probably look different. Clonotype sharing among donors, it was expected, would be affected by sequencing depth.

V was clipped by 0 bases and J by 1 base, with 10 bases between them. The CDR3 contains 15 residues. The germline CDR1 and CDR2 sequences are SGDLS and YYNGEE. The assay was immunoSEQ multiplex PCR, and TCRdb's table has in-frame clones only and misses some. This table holds roughly 700,000 clones, roughly 70% found once. With respect to this clone: Antigen unknown.

The source of this sequence is a woman in her twenties or thirties in good health. Sequencing input: memory CD4+ T cells sorted from blood. Subset described: CD45RA-negative fraction. The V and J genes are TRBV9 and TRBJ1-1; a weak D match, TRBD1 (6 bases). The CDR3 sequence: CASSVVTGSNTEAFF. CDR3 bases: TGTGCCAGCAGCGTAGTTACAGGGTCGAACACTGAAGCTTTCTTT.